Here is one T cell receptor beta chain with its context. The data are from a study of shared clonotypes between healthy human individuals. Germline-derived CDR1 and CDR2 are MGHDK and SYGVNS. The CDR3 consists of 15 residues. V was shortened by 7 bases and J by 3 bases, with 16 bases between the two germline ends. Profiling relied on immunoSEQ multiplex PCR, and the TCRdb table lists in-frame clones only, not all of them. This sample yields 850,000 to 1,100,000 clones, of which approximately 80% are seen a single time; roughly 0.82% belongs to the top ten. The genes are TRBV25-1 and TRBJ2-1; perhaps TRBD2 as D (6 bases). This clonotype originated in a man younger than 35 in good health. Some clones in this sample may be carry-over from other donors' samples. The sample comprised memory CD4+ T cells from PBMCs. Noted subset: CD45RA-negative fraction. This CDR3 is CASTPSGAGYNEQFF. CDR3 DNA sequence: TGTGCCAGCACCCCGAGTGGAGCGGGCTACAATGAGCAGTTCTTC.